This T cell receptor beta chain emerged from a study of shared clonotypes between healthy human individuals. Study-wide background: The study drew on a couple of women and a few men aged 18 to 49 as donors. The study, taken as a whole, reports: Estimated clonotype richness was generally higher in naive than memory subsets.

This clone was picked up one time. The antigen is not known. This CDR3 is 12 amino acids long. Germline CDR1 and CDR2: SNHLY and FYNNEI. Trimming took 11 bases from V and 2 from J, leaving 12 bases between them. CD4+ cells yielded CD45RA+ naive and CD45RA-negative memory subsets. Genomic DNA of each subset was evenly split across several immunoSEQ plates. Clones were sequenced by immunoSEQ multiplex PCR, and TCRdb holds only the in-frame ones, with some missing. Of approximately 1,500,000 clones in the sample, roughly 95% were seen once. This TCR derives from a young man in good health. The gene calls are TRBV2 and TRBJ1-2, with D possibly being TRBD1 (5 bases). The material sequenced was naive CD4+ T cells sorted from blood. The sample's subset: CD45RA+ positively selected. The CDR3 DNA follows: TGTGCCGGCGGACGACAGAACTATGGCTACACCTTC. Encoded protein: CAGGRQNYGYTF.